This T cell receptor beta chain appears in the sequencing data of a study of cytomegalovirus exposure and HLA in healthy donors. General study results and limits: In vitro testing confirmed a few CMV-associated chains as specific for CMV antigens.

This CDR3 region has 13 residues. V shed 6 bases and J shed 0 bases, with 10 bases lying between them. The V gene's germline CDR1 is SGDLS and CDR2 YYNGEE. TCRdb's copy holds only in-frame clones and misses some; the assay was immunoSEQ multiplex PCR. Of fewer than 250,000 clones listed, roughly 89% are singletons. Details on this clone: Its target is not known.

The sequence derives from a man between 18 and 29 years old in good health and CMV-seronegative. The V and J genes are TRBV9 and TRBJ2-7; maybe TRBD2 (6 bases). What was sequenced was PBMCs. CDR3 DNA sequence: TGTGCCAGCACCGACGGGAGCTCCTACGAGCAGTACTTC. Encoded protein: CASTDGSSYEQYF.